A selection of T cell receptor beta chains follows, all from one sample in a study of blood T cell repertoires in COVID-19. This table comes from immunoSEQ multiplex PCR, and its TCRdb copy is limited to in-frame clones, with some not included. The sample lists 150,000 to 200,000 clones, approximately 86% seen once, with around 0.99% in the top ten. The sequenced sample consisted of peripheral blood. The receptors shown here come from a man in his late teens or twenties with acute or convalescent COVID-19. Both conserved end residues are part of each CDR3. Only part of the rows carry a size: once, few, many, or a class if the clone is expanded.

TRBV18	.	TRBJ1-1	CSTKGDRLLPGAFF
TRBV14	few	TRBJ2-2	CASSQHRGQGSTGELFF
TRBV28	.	TRBJ1-5	CASRDRGGPYQPQHF
TRBV12-2	.	TRBJ1-4	CASRPGTESNEKLFF
TRBV9	.	TRBJ1-2	CASSVGTGGDYGYTF
TRBV19	few	TRBJ2-7	CASSGGSGVTYEQYF
TRBV2	.	TRBJ2-5	CASRWGGAGTQYF
TRBV7-9	.	TRBJ1-1	CASSHTGQALNTEAFF
TRBV13	.	TRBJ2-1	CASSPGLAGGPGREQFF
TRBV19	.	TRBJ2-3	CASSETRADTQYF
TRBV10-1	.	TRBJ1-6	CASSPGQNSPLHF
TRBV7-3	.	TRBJ2-3	CASSLSGAVNTQYF
TRBV6-1	.	TRBJ1-1	CASSELAIMNTEAFF
TRBV7-9	.	TRBJ2-5	CASSLASGGGQETQYF
TRBV7-3	once	TRBJ1-1	CASSNDKNTEAFF
TRBV10-2	.	TRBJ2-3	CATAGGPLGTDTQYF
TRBV27	.	TRBJ1-6	CASSPEGYNSPLHF
TRBV19	.	TRBJ2-1	CASSIRSPPGGLGNEQFF
TRBV27	.	TRBJ1-1	CASKRWGDSLTEAFF
TRBV24-1	.	TRBJ1-5	CATSDGQNQPQHF
TRBV5-4	.	TRBJ2-1	CASSFINEQFF
TRBV3-1/TRBV3-2	.	TRBJ2-3	CASSQDQVSGFGDTQYF
TRBV10-1	.	TRBJ2-1	CASSRDISFNEQFF
TRBV2	.	TRBJ1-5	CASSEGDLGNQPQHF
TRBV10-2	.	TRBJ1-4	CASGGQGRATSNEKLFF
TRBV7-9	.	TRBJ2-1	CASRSASGGAYNEQFF
TRBV9	.	TRBJ1-2	CASSARDRGLRYTF
TRBV27	few	TRBJ2-5	CASSPSRGRRETQYF
TRBV3-1/TRBV3-2	.	TRBJ2-5	CASSQDRLLSGGGRETQYF
TRBV7-8	.	TRBJ1-3	CASSLVGGQARSGNTIYF
TRBV4-1	.	TRBJ1-6	CASSQDSDRDNSPLHF
TRBV14	.	TRBJ2-1	CASSQLSGGYNEQFF
TRBV5-1	.	TRBJ1-2	CASSFGGRDYGYTF
TRBV25-1	.	TRBJ2-7	CASSEYRYEQYF
TRBV5-1	.	TRBJ2-3	CASFFRGRSTDTQYF
TRBV6-5	.	TRBJ2-5	CASRLGTSGALTQYF
TRBV11-2	.	TRBJ2-2	CASSPGVTGELFF
TRBV30	.	TRBJ1-4	CAWIQQGATNEKLFF
TRBV6-5	.	TRBJ1-4	CASSSDSDEKLFF
TRBV7-9	.	TRBJ1-3	CASSLGSGGSGNTIYF
TRBV6-4	once	TRBJ2-6	CASSDAPGAGANVLTF
TRBV3-1/TRBV3-2	.	TRBJ1-5	CASSQEFRGGQPQHF
TRBV5-8	.	TRBJ1-2	CASSLRQGLNYGYTF
TRBV7-9	.	TRBJ1-6	CASTPVVLDNSPLHF
TRBV30	.	TRBJ1-2	CAWSVRDLWGYTF